Sequencing of this TCR beta chain was carried out in a study of shared clonotypes between healthy human individuals. Cells designated naive CD8 were CD45RO-negative and were positively selected for CCR7, with terminally differentiated effector memory CD45RA+ cells excluded. Every donor was a Caucasian adult from Nashville, Tennessee. Study findings and constraints: Clonotypes not shared had lower generation probabilities than those common to all four donors.

With respect to this clone: What it recognizes is unknown.

The germline V gene encodes CDR1 MNHEY and CDR2 SMNVEV (reference sequence). Trimming pared 1 base from V and 3 bases from J, leaving 6 bases between. The CDR3 sequence is 14 residues long. Sequenced by immunoSEQ multiplex PCR; TCRdb stores in-frame clones only, minus some. The repertoire holds around 2,000,000 clones, about 95% seen once, with roughly 1% in the top ten. The TCR comes from a young man in good health. The chain employs TRBV27 and TRBJ2-2; D unresolved. The specimen was naive CD8+ T cells sorted from blood. In DNA form, the CDR3 reads TGTGCCAGCAGTTTATTTTTAGACACCGGGGAGCTGTTTTTT. Its protein product is CASSLFLDTGELFF.